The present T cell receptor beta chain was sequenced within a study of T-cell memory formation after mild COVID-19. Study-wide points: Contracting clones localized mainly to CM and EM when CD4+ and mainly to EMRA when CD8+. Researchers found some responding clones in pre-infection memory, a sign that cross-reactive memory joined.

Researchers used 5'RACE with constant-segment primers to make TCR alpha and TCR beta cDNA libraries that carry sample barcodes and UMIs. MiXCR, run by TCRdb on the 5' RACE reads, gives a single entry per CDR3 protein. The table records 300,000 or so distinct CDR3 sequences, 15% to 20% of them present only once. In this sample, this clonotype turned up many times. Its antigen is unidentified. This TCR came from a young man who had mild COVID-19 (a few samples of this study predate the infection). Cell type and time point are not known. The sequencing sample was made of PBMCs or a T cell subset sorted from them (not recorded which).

In DNA form, the CDR3 reads TGCAGTGCTAGAGGGGGGTCGAGAGACACTGAAGCTTTCTTT. Encoded protein: CSARGGSRDTEAFF. V is TRBV20-1 and J is TRBJ1-1, with D perhaps matching TRBD1 (5 bases). The germline gives CDR1 DFQATT, CDR2 SNEGSKA (reference sequence). CDR3 length: 14 residues. Between the trimmed V and J ends, which lost 1 base and 3 bases, there was a span of 12 bases.